One and the same sample provided the 10 T cell receptor beta chains below, sequenced in a study of blood T cell repertoires in COVID-19. Only in-frame clones appear in the TCRdb table, and some are missing; sequencing was by immunoSEQ multiplex PCR. Here the sample spans 55,000 to 75,000 clones, roughly 82% being singletons. The specimen was peripheral blood. The origin of the receptors is a man aged 80 or over with active COVID-19.

This clone came up once. V is TRBV9 and J is TRBJ1-6, with D unclear. The CDR3 is 12 amino acids. Germline assignment: CDR1 SGDLS and CDR2 YYNGEE. The V end lost 2 bases, the J end lost 7 bases, and 4 bases lay between the germline ends. For the CDR3, the DNA is TGTGCCAGCAGCGTTCAAAATTCACCCCTCCACTTT. Translating gives CASSVQNSPLHF. Supplemented by reference TRBV9 and TRBJ1-6, the full variable domain reads DSGVTQTPKHLITATGQRVTLRCSPRSGDLSVYWYQQSLDQGLQFLIQYYNGEERAKGNILERFSAQQFPDLHSELNLSSLELGDSALYFCASSVQNSPLHFGNGTRLTVT.

The chain couples TRBV19 to TRBJ1-4, with 9 positions matching TRBD1. Germline V gene lookup returns CDR1 LNHDA and CDR2 SQIVND (reference sequence). There are 15 residues in the CDR3. V shed 5 bases, J shed 8 bases, and the junction held 9 bases outside the gene matches. The CDR3 protein is CASSPGTGSVEKLFF. The CDR3 DNA reads as TGTGCCAGTAGTCCAGGGACAGGGAGCGTCGAAAAACTGTTTTTT.

The chain couples TRBV7-2 to TRBJ2-5; 12 positions agree with TRBD1. This CDR3 region has 16 residues. Germline V CDR1 and CDR2: SGHTA, FQGNSA. The V segment lost 1 base and the J segment 3 bases; nucleotides outside the gene matches: 3. The CDR3 bases are TGTGCCAGCAGCTTAGTAGGGACAGGGGGCAAAGAGACCCAGTACTTC. It encodes CASSLVGTGGKETQYF.

V gene TRBV28 combines with J gene TRBJ2-5, with a possible D match to TRBD2 (6 bases). The germline gives CDR1 MDHEN, CDR2 SYDVKM. The CDR3 is made up of 14 amino acids. V was pared by 6 bases and J by 7 bases, with 18 bases between. CDR3 protein: CASRGGPVGGTQYF. For the CDR3, the DNA is TGTGCCAGCAGGGGAGGCCCCGTCGGGGGGACCCAGTACTTC.

The chain employs TRBV5-1 and TRBJ1-2; TRBD1 might be the D (5 bases). Between the trimmed V and J ends, which lost 4 bases and 6 bases, there was a span of 13 bases. Germline values: CDR1 SGHRS, CDR2 YFSETQ. The CDR3 runs to 13 residues. The chain's CDR3 is CASSRPGMDGYTF. The CDR3 DNA is TGCGCCAGCAGCCGACCAGGGATGGATGGCTACACCTTC.

The chain uses TRBV18 and TRBJ1-4; a weak D match, TRBD1 (5 bases). Looked up from germline, CDR1 is KGHSH and CDR2 is LQKENI. Trimming cost V 3 bases and J 5 bases, with 16 bases left between them. This CDR3 region has 16 residues. In nucleotides, the CDR3 is TGTGCCAGCTCACCCAACATGGGAGGGGCAAATGAAAAACTGTTTTTT. Amino acid sequence: CASSPNMGGANEKLFF.

The gene calls are TRBV3-1 (or the pseudogene TRBV3-2) and TRBJ1-3; 7 bases are a match to TRBD1. Per the germline V gene, CDR1 is LGHDT and CDR2 is YNNKEL (reference sequence). With V trimmed by 4 bases and J by 3 bases, 3 bases remained unmatched. This CDR3 spans 14 amino acids. In DNA, the CDR3 is TGTGCCAGCAGCCCGGGGACAGTTGGAAACACCATATATTTT. This gives the protein CASSPGTVGNTIYF.

The gene calls are TRBV6-6 and TRBJ1-1, with 12 bases that match TRBD1. The V segment lost 5 bases and the J segment 6 bases; nucleotides outside the gene matches: 16. This CDR3 is built from 18 residues. Germline V gene data show CDR1 as MNHNY and CDR2 as SVGAGI (reference sequence). The CDR3 loop is CASSRPTGTGGGRSEAFF. The CDR3 bases are TGTGCCAGCAGTCGTCCGACCGGGACAGGGGGCGGGCGGTCTGAAGCTTTCTTT.

The chain employs TRBV7-3 and TRBJ2-2, with TRBD2 identical over 10 bases. This CDR3 region has 20 residues. The germline V gene encodes CDR1 SGHTA and CDR2 FQGTGA. V lost 5 bases, J lost 6 bases, and 21 bases stayed unmatched. CDR3 DNA: TGTGCCAGCAGCCCTGACGGGACTAGCGATAGTTTGTCCTCCCCCGGGGAGCTGTTTTTT. Its protein is CASSPDGTSDSLSSPGELFF.

The chain is built from TRBV7-9 and TRBJ2-7, with a weak D call TRBD1 (6 bases). The CDR3 sequence is 15 residues long. Germline values: CDR1 SEHNR, CDR2 FQNEAQ (reference sequence). V lost 5 bases to trimming and J lost 0 bases, with 14 bases between them. Here the CDR3 reads CASSTDRRSSYEQYF. The CDR3 nucleotides are TGTGCCAGCAGCACGGACAGAAGAAGCTCCTACGAGCAGTACTTC.